The T cell receptor (beta chain) under discussion was sequenced for a study of blood T cell repertoires in COVID-19. Study at large: COVID-19 samples collected from the United States, Italy and Spain covered acute and convalescent phases. T cells, B-cell-depleted T cells, or PBMCs supplied cDNA or gDNA.

It was during active infection that Seattle patients were enrolled and then longitudinally followed. In the study's own analysis: Nucleated cell counts were estimated from reference gene primer amplification. Libraries were prepared by immunoSEQ multiplex PCR; TCRdb keeps only in-frame clonotypes and omits some of them. The V and J calls and clone size were taken over from that table, and D and trimming were inferred from the DNA. The sample has about 160,000 clones; roughly 84% are singletons. Germline V gene data show CDR1 as LNHDA and CDR2 as SQIVND (reference sequence). The V and J ends lost 4 bases and 4 bases respectively, with 16 bases between them. CDR3 length equals 15 residues.

This chain joins TRBV19 and TRBJ1-1; D might be TRBD1 (6 bases). Sequencing was performed on peripheral blood. The receptor comes from a man at least 80 years old with COVID-19, enrolled during active disease. The CDR3 spells CASSSSPGTFTEAFF. The CDR3 DNA reads TGTGCCAGTAGTAGCAGTCCCGGGACATTCACTGAAGCTTTCTTT.